A selection of T cell receptor beta chains follows, all from one sample in a study of vaccination and CD4 T cells after COVID-19. Their antigens remain unidentified. TCRdb itself ran the PCR reads through MiXCR, one entry per CDR3 protein. This table holds around 19,000 distinct CDR3 sequences, 60% found once. Source material: CD4+ T cells from blood, cultured in vitro. The source is a human donor who had recovered from COVID-19. The CDR3 runs from the conserved cysteine through the conserved F or W. The D gene is left open where the match is weak. Size tells how often a clone was seen (once, few, many) or the class of an expanded clone, and some rows leave it out.

-	TRBV27	TRBJ1-2	-	CASSPMVPRDYGYTF	TGTGCCAGCAGTCCAATGGTCCCTCGGGACTATGGCTACACCTTC
-	TRBV7-8	TRBJ2-7	-	CASSYQGGPYEQYF	TGTGCCAGCAGCTACCAAGGGGGACCCTACGAGCAGTACTTC
TRBD1	TRBV10-3	TRBJ1-6	few	CAISEQGGNSPLHF	TGTGCCATCAGTGAGCAGGGGGGCAATTCACCCCTCCACTTT
-	TRBV6-5	TRBJ2-5	few	CASSSGGVVETQYF	TGTGCCAGCAGTTCGGGGGGCGTCGTGGAGACCCAGTACTTC
-	TRBV20-1	TRBJ1-6	-	CSAVSGGTSSPLHF	TGCAGTGCAGTCTCAGGTGGAACGAGTTCACCCCTCCACTTT
-	TRBV12-3/TRBV12-4	TRBJ2-7	-	CASSSGLVYEQYF	TGTGCCAGCAGTTCGGGACTGGTCTACGAGCAGTACTTC
-	TRBV7-8	TRBJ1-5	few	CASSLAFGGEGQPQHF	TGTGCCAGCAGCTTAGCCTTCGGGGGGGAAGGTCAGCCCCAGCATTTT
-	TRBV7-2	TRBJ2-2	-	CASSLVGGTNTGELFF	TGTGCCAGCAGCTTAGTTGGCGGGACCAACACCGGGGAGCTGTTTTTT
-	TRBV4-3	TRBJ1-6	-	CASSQNRQDNSPLHF	TGCGCCAGCAGCCAAAACCGACAAGATAATTCACCCCTCCACTTT
TRBD2	TRBV6-2/TRBV6-3	TRBJ2-7	-	CASSRAGASSYEQYF	TGTGCCAGCAGTCGAGCGGGGGCCTCGAGCTACGAGCAGTACTTC
-	TRBV6-4	TRBJ2-3	-	CASSESGSTDTQYF	TGTGCCAGCAGTGAGAGCGGGAGCACAGATACGCAGTATTTT
TRBD2	TRBV6-4	TRBJ2-3	-	CASSAERGGSGDTQYF	TGTGCCAGCAGTGCTGAGCGGGGGGGCTCAGGAGATACGCAGTATTTT
TRBD2	TRBV6-1	TRBJ2-1	-	CASSDLAGVYNEQFF	TGTGCCAGCAGTGACCTAGCGGGAGTTTACAATGAGCAGTTCTTC
-	TRBV7-2	TRBJ1-2	-	CASSLAGIGGYTF	TGTGCCAGCAGCTTAGCAGGGATCGGAGGCTACACCTTC
TRBD1	TRBV6-2/TRBV6-3	TRBJ1-6	-	CASSGQGHNSPLHF	TGTGCCAGCAGCGGACAGGGGCATAATTCACCCCTCCACTTT
TRBD2	TRBV7-8	TRBJ2-5	few	CASSLVQSSGGVTQYF	TGTGCCAGCAGCTTAGTCCAGTCTAGCGGGGGGGTGACCCAGTACTTC
-	TRBV20-1	TRBJ2-7	-	CSARSRRGPTYEQYF	TGCAGTGCTAGATCCAGGCGGGGGCCAACCTACGAGCAGTACTTC
-	TRBV5-4	TRBJ2-3	-	CASSDPRVGLDTDTQYF	TGTGCCAGCAGCGACCCGCGGGTGGGACTGGACACAGATACGCAGTATTTT
-	TRBV7-9	TRBJ2-3	once	CASSLSTDTQYF	TGTGCCAGCAGCCTGAGCACAGATACGCAGTATTTT
TRBD1	TRBV6-5	TRBJ1-2	few	CASSSPGQGALGYTF	TGTGCCAGCAGTTCACCGGGACAGGGGGCGCTTGGCTACACCTTC
-	TRBV20-1	TRBJ1-3	-	CSAREGSTISGNTIYF	TGCAGTGCTAGAGAAGGAAGCACCATCTCTGGAAACACCATATATTTT
-	TRBV7-6	TRBJ2-3	once	CASSLMQADTQYF	TGTGCTAGCAGCTTGATGCAAGCAGATACGCAGTATTTT
-	TRBV20-1	TRBJ1-6	medium-sized	CSAPLLGPAGASSYNSPLHF	TGCAGTGCTCCCCTTCTCGGACCCGCGGGGGCGAGCTCCTATAATTCACCCCTCCACTTT
TRBD1	TRBV6-5	TRBJ1-4	-	CASSLTTGSYEKLFF	TGTGCCAGCAGTTTAACGACAGGGAGTTATGAAAAACTGTTTTTT
TRBD2	TRBV29-1	TRBJ2-3	-	CSVRTAGLMDTQYF	TGCAGCGTCCGAACAGCGGGACTTATGGATACGCAGTATTTT
-	TRBV18	TRBJ1-6	-	CASSPGGDGAWNSPLHF	TGTGCCAGCTCACCAGGGGGGGACGGTGCGTGGAATTCACCCCTCCACTTT
-	TRBV7-2	TRBJ1-5	few	CASSLHGSFNQPQHF	TGTGCCAGCAGCTTACACGGCAGTTTCAATCAGCCCCAGCATTTT
-	TRBV5-4	TRBJ1-1	-	CASSFPGQRRTEAFF	TGTGCCAGCAGCTTTCCCGGACAGCGAAGGACTGAAGCTTTCTTT
-	TRBV27	TRBJ1-1	-	CASSLGSMNTEAFF	TGTGCCAGCAGTTTGGGCAGTATGAACACTGAAGCTTTCTTT
-	TRBV20-1	TRBJ2-3	-	CSARLSSTDTQYF	TGCAGTGCTAGACTATCTAGCACAGATACGCAGTATTTT
TRBD1	TRBV6-1	TRBJ2-7	-	CASSKGVGTGPYEQYF	TGTGCCAGCAGTAAAGGAGTGGGGACAGGGCCCTACGAGCAGTACTTC
-	TRBV6-2/TRBV6-3	TRBJ1-5	-	CASMNRARGPQHF	TGTGCCAGCATGAACAGGGCCCGTGGGCCCCAGCATTTT
TRBD2	TRBV20-1	TRBJ2-3	few	CSAITSGGAGGTDTQYF	TGCAGTGCTATTACTAGCGGGGGGGCTGGAGGCACAGATACGCAGTATTTT
TRBD1	TRBV20-1	TRBJ2-7	-	CSARAGGSSYEQYF	TGCAGTGCTAGGGCAGGGGGAAGCTCCTACGAGCAGTACTTC
TRBD1	TRBV6-5	TRBJ1-5	few	CASSWGTGRQPQHF	TGTGCCAGCAGTTGGGGGACAGGGCGCCAGCCCCAGCATTTT
TRBD1	TRBV20-1	TRBJ1-2	few	CSAPGRTGDYGYTF	TGCAGTGCCCCCGGCCGGACAGGCGATTATGGCTACACCTTC
-	TRBV19	TRBJ1-5	-	CASSPQGPPQHF	TGTGCCAGTAGTCCACAGGGCCCGCCCCAGCATTTT
-	TRBV7-8	TRBJ2-7	-	CASSLETGTSYEQYF	TGTGCCAGCAGCTTAGAGACAGGAACATCCTACGAGCAGTACTTC
TRBD1	TRBV10-2	TRBJ2-7	-	CANPRQGAESTLYF	TGCGCCAACCCGAGACAGGGGGCTGAATCTACCCTGTACTTC
-	TRBV11-2	TRBJ1-1	few	CASSLVRPEAFF	TGTGCCAGCAGCTTAGTCAGGCCTGAAGCTTTCTTT
-	TRBV30	TRBJ2-7	-	CAWSPGGLRYEQYF	TGTGCCTGGAGTCCAGGGGGGCTAAGGTACGAGCAGTACTTC
-	TRBV18	TRBJ2-5	-	CATSPGLEETQYF	TGTGCCACTTCACCGGGTTTGGAAGAGACCCAGTACTTC
-	TRBV20-1	TRBJ1-4	-	CSAREIREGKLFF	TGCAGTGCTAGAGAAATAAGGGAGGGAAAACTGTTTTTT
-	TRBV5-4	TRBJ1-2	-	CASSLVGGLSVYGYTF	TGTGCCAGCAGCTTGGTTGGTGGTTTGAGCGTCTATGGCTACACCTTC
TRBD2	TRBV20-1	TRBJ2-3	few	CSARPIPGLAEDISGDTQYF	TGCAGTGCTAGACCGATACCGGGACTAGCGGAAGACATCAGTGGGGATACGCAGTATTTT
TRBD2	TRBV19	TRBJ2-1	-	CASSPLAGGAYNEQFF	TGTGCCAGTAGTCCTTTAGCGGGAGGGGCTTACAATGAGCAGTTCTTC
-	TRBV6-5	TRBJ1-5	-	CASSYTGHLNQPQHF	TGTGCCAGCAGTTACACGGGACATTTAAATCAGCCCCAGCATTTT
-	TRBV5-1	TRBJ2-7	-	CASSLVQGGEQYF	TGCGCCAGCAGCTTGGTTCAGGGAGGAGAGCAGTACTTC
-	TRBV20-1	TRBJ2-3	-	CSAGSGGGLADTQYF	TGCAGTGCTGGGAGCGGAGGCGGTCTCGCAGATACGCAGTATTTT
TRBD1	TRBV20-1	TRBJ1-2	few	CSAKYRGNYGYTF	TGCAGTGCTAAGTACAGGGGGAACTATGGCTACACCTTC
TRBD2	TRBV11-1	TRBJ2-1	-	CASSSSGRTYNEQFF	TGTGCCAGCAGCTCTAGCGGGAGAACCTACAATGAGCAGTTCTTC
-	TRBV7-2	TRBJ1-2	few	CASNERGDGGYTF	TGTGCCAGCAACGAAAGGGGGGACGGGGGCTACACCTTC
-	TRBV28	TRBJ2-3	-	CASTPVPDFPADTQYF	TGTGCCAGCACCCCGGTACCGGACTTCCCCGCAGATACGCAGTATTTT
-	TRBV7-2	TRBJ1-2	-	CASSLGSYGYTF	TGTGCCAGCAGCCTTGGGAGCTATGGCTACACCTTC
TRBD2	TRBV7-8	TRBJ2-1	-	CASSLSRRGKYNEQFF	TGTGCCAGCAGCTTATCTCGGCGGGGGAAATACAATGAGCAGTTCTTC